This record looks at one T cell receptor (beta chain) sequence and its context. V lost 1 base, J lost 6 bases, and 7 bases lay in between. The germline V gene encodes CDR1 SGHTA and CDR2 FQGNSA. The CDR3 is made up of 12 amino acids. This entry is derived from a study of CD8 T cells in Susac syndrome. RNA in amounts of roughly 0.5 to 1 ug was reverse transcribed with random hexamers. TCRdb passed the immunoSEQ multiplex PCR reads through MiXCR, listing each CDR3 protein once. Here the sample spans around 190,000 distinct CDR3 sequences, roughly 94% being singletons. The sequenced sample was CD4+ T cells from PBMCs. The chain uses TRBV7-2 and TRBJ2-7; D is ambiguous. The sequence was obtained from a human donor in good health. Here the CDR3 DNA reads TGTGCCAGCAGCTTAGTAGCCCTCGAGCAGTACTTC. It encodes CASSLVALEQYF.